Listed below are T cell receptor beta chains from one sample, sequenced in a study of T cell responses to AZD1222 COVID-19 vaccine. Measured with immunoSEQ multiplex PCR; TCRdb has only the in-frame clones, and not every one. The profile shows about 35,000 clones, about 86% of them singletons. The starting material was peripheral blood, obtained on day 0 of AZD1222 vaccination. These receptors all come from an adult in good health. Both conserved end residues are part of each CDR3. The D gene is left open where the match is weak. Rows may omit the clone size; those that give it use once, few, many or a size class.

size	J	V	D	DNA	CDR3
-	TRBJ2-1	TRBV6-5	TRBD2	TGTGCCAGCACTCGGACTAGCGGAAACAATGAGCAGTTCTTC	CASTRTSGNNEQFF
once	TRBJ2-1	TRBV28	TRBD1	TGTGCCAGCAGTTTCCCCCGGGACAGGACCCTTTACAATGAGCAGTTCTTC	CASSFPRDRTLYNEQFF
-	TRBJ1-2	TRBV27	TRBD1	TGTGCCAGCAGTTTACGACAGGGGGGGACTATTGGCTACACCTTC	CASSLRQGGTIGYTF
-	TRBJ1-2	TRBV3-1/TRBV3-2	-	TGTGCCAGGACGATTATAGTGGGAATGGATCGGGCCTTC	CARTIIVGMDRAF
-	TRBJ1-1	TRBV12-3/TRBV12-4	TRBD1	TGTGCCAGCAGTTACACAGGGGTAACTGAAGCTTTCTTT	CASSYTGVTEAFF
-	TRBJ2-3	TRBV5-4	-	TGTGCCAGCAGCTTGGGTGGGGGCCCCACAGATACGCAGTATTTT	CASSLGGGPTDTQYF
-	TRBJ2-7	TRBV12-3/TRBV12-4	TRBD1	TGTGCCAGCAACCCGACAGGGTCCTACGAGCAGTACTTC	CASNPTGSYEQYF
few	TRBJ1-2	TRBV28	-	TGTGCCAGCAGTTTGTCCCGGGGTTCAGGTTATGGCTACACCTTC	CASSLSRGSGYGYTF
-	TRBJ1-2	TRBV7-2	-	TGTGCCAGCAGCCCGCAGGTCCAGGGGCGCTATGGCTACACCTTC	CASSPQVQGRYGYTF
-	TRBJ1-1	TRBV29-1	TRBD1	TGCAGCGTGGGACAGGGGGCAACTGAAGCTTTCTTT	CSVGQGATEAFF
-	TRBJ2-5	TRBV28	-	TGTGCCAGCAGCACACAGGGGGGGCAAGAGACCCAGTACTTC	CASSTQGGQETQYF
medium-sized	TRBJ2-7	TRBV27	-	TGTGCCAGCAGTTCTCGGACAGAGTACGAGCAGTACTTC	CASSSRTEYEQYF
few	TRBJ1-5	TRBV4-1	-	TGCGCCAGCAGCCAAGATCGCATGGGATTGCAGCCCCAGCATTTT	CASSQDRMGLQPQHF
-	TRBJ2-1	TRBV12-3/TRBV12-4	-	TGTGCCAGCAGTGAATCACAGGACTTAAAACAGTTCTTC	CASSESQDLKQFF
few	TRBJ2-1	TRBV6-1	TRBD1	TGTGCCAGCAGTGACGAGGGACAGGGGGGCAATGAGCAGTTCTTC	CASSDEGQGGNEQFF
once	TRBJ1-2	TRBV6-5	TRBD1	TGTGCCAGCAGTTGGGGACAGCCGAGACACTATGGCTACACCTTC	CASSWGQPRHYGYTF
-	TRBJ1-3	TRBV9	-	TGTGCCAGCAGCGCCCGGGGGACTGGAAACACCATATATTTT	CASSARGTGNTIYF
-	TRBJ2-7	TRBV29-1	TRBD2	TGCAGCGTTGACCCAGCGGGAGCCGGCTACGAGCAGTACTTC	CSVDPAGAGYEQYF
-	TRBJ1-2	TRBV7-9	-	TGTGCCAGCAGCCTGTCTCCACCTCGAGATGGCTACACCTTC	CASSLSPPRDGYTF
-	TRBJ2-7	TRBV9	TRBD2	TGTGCCAGCAGCGCTAGCGGGGGGAGCTCCTACGAGCAGTACTTC	CASSASGGSSYEQYF
-	TRBJ2-5	TRBV5-1	TRBD2	TGCGCCAGCAGCTTGGGGACTAGCGGGATCGCGGAGACCCAGTACTTC	CASSLGTSGIAETQYF
-	TRBJ2-2	TRBV7-2	-	TGTGCCAGCAGCTTAGAATACGGGGGGCCCTGGGGGGAGCTGTTTTTT	CASSLEYGGPWGELFF
-	TRBJ1-2	TRBV7-3	TRBD1	TGTGCCAGCAGCTTAAAAGGGGGCGCGACAGGTGGCTACACCTTC	CASSLKGGATGGYTF
-	TRBJ1-5	TRBV30	-	TGTGCCTGGAGTGCGGGCCTAAATCAGCCCCAGCATTTT	CAWSAGLNQPQHF
-	TRBJ2-7	TRBV5-1	TRBD1	TGCGCCAGCAGCTTGGAGGGGACAGGCTCCTACGAGCAGTACTTC	CASSLEGTGSYEQYF
-	TRBJ1-1	TRBV29-1	TRBD1	TGCAGCGTCGCGGAAGGGACAGGGCCTATCTATGGAGCTTTCTTT	CSVAEGTGPIYGAFF
-	TRBJ1-1	TRBV28	-	TGTGCCAGCAGTTTATCCGGGGAAGGGACTGAAGCTTTCTTT	CASSLSGEGTEAFF
-	TRBJ1-1	TRBV5-1	TRBD1	TGCGCCAGCAGCTTAGCATGGGCAGGGGGAATGAACACTGAAGCTTTCTTT	CASSLAWAGGMNTEAFF
-	TRBJ2-3	TRBV7-8	-	TGTGCCAGCAGCGGGGGCCAACGCACAGATACGCAGTATTTT	CASSGGQRTDTQYF
-	TRBJ2-6	TRBV27	-	TGTGCCAGCAGCCCCCGGGGCCCTGGGGCCAACGTCCTGACTTTC	CASSPRGPGANVLTF
once	TRBJ1-2	TRBV2	-	TGTGCCAGCAGTGACGGAGGCTCAAACTATGGCTACACCTTC	CASSDGGSNYGYTF
-	TRBJ1-5	TRBV7-8	TRBD1	TGTGCCAGCAGCCTGGACGGACAGGCAAATCAGCCCCAGCATTTT	CASSLDGQANQPQHF
-	TRBJ1-4	TRBV9	TRBD1	TGTGCCAGCAGCGAGGGGGACAGGGCCCATAATGAAAAACTGTTTTTT	CASSEGDRAHNEKLFF
-	TRBJ1-5	TRBV2	-	TGTACCAGCAGTTCGACCAGGGGAGGTTTCGGTCAGCCCCAGCATTTT	CTSSSTRGGFGQPQHF
-	TRBJ2-7	TRBV5-6	-	TGTGCCAGCAGCCCCTGGGGCGGTTACGAGCAGTACTTC	CASSPWGGYEQYF
-	TRBJ1-2	TRBV27	-	TGTGCCACTACGGACAACACCCTATCCGGCTACACCTTC	CATTDNTLSGYTF
few	TRBJ1-6	TRBV9	-	TGTGCCAGCAGCGTAGAGGCAGGGAATTCACCCCTCCACTTT	CASSVEAGNSPLHF
-	TRBJ2-7	TRBV6-6	TRBD1	TGTGCCAGCAGTGATCCTGCGGGACAGGCCTACGAGCAGTACTTC	CASSDPAGQAYEQYF
-	TRBJ1-1	TRBV7-9	TRBD1	TGTGCCAGCAGCTTGCGGGACAGGCGGAACACTGAAGCTTTCTTT	CASSLRDRRNTEAFF
-	TRBJ1-3	TRBV3-1/TRBV3-2	-	TGTGCCAGCAGCCAAGGGAATGGAAACACCATATATTTT	CASSQGNGNTIYF
once	TRBJ2-7	TRBV19	-	TGTGCCAGTCGAGGACGGGACTCAACCTACGAGCAGTACTTC	CASRGRDSTYEQYF
-	TRBJ1-5	TRBV18	TRBD1	TGTGCCAGCTCAACTGACAGGGATCAGCCCCAGCATTTT	CASSTDRDQPQHF
few	TRBJ2-3	TRBV7-3	TRBD1	TGTGCCAGCAGCTCGGCAGGGGGAGATACGCAGTATTTT	CASSSAGGDTQYF
-	TRBJ2-5	TRBV4-2	-	TGTGCCAGCAGCCAAGCCAGCGGCCAAGAGACCCAGTACTTC	CASSQASGQETQYF
-	TRBJ2-7	TRBV13	-	TGTGCCAGCAGCCACCGGGACGTGAACTACGAGCAGTACTTC	CASSHRDVNYEQYF
-	TRBJ1-5	TRBV29-1	-	TGCAGCGTAGCGACAGGAGCCAATCAGCCCCAGCATTTT	CSVATGANQPQHF
-	TRBJ1-1	TRBV29-1	TRBD1	TGCAGCGTTGTCCGCGACAGGGCTGAAGCTTTCTTT	CSVVRDRAEAFF
-	TRBJ2-1	TRBV5-4	-	TGTGCCAGCAGCTTGGGTCGAGGGTTCGCCAATGAGCAGTTCTTC	CASSLGRGFANEQFF
-	TRBJ1-1	TRBV19	TRBD1	TGTGCCAGCACAGAGGGGGCATTGAACACTGAAGCTTTCTTT	CASTEGALNTEAFF
few	TRBJ2-4	TRBV19	TRBD1	TGTGCCAGTAGTGGACAGGGTAATCCTTCAGGCATTCAGTACTTC	CASSGQGNPSGIQYF
-	TRBJ1-1	TRBV6-5	-	TGTGCCAGCACCCTTACAGGGAACACTGAAGCTTTCTTT	CASTLTGNTEAFF